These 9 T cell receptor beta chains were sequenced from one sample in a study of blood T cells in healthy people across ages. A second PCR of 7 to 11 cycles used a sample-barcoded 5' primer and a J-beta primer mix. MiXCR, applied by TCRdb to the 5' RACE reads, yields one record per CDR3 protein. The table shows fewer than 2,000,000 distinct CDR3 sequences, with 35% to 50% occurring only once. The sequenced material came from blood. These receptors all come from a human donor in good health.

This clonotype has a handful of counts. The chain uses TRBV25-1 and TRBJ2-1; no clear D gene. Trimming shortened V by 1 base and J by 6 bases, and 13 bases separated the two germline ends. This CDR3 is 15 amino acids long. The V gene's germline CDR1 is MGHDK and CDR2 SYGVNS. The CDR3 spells CASSESRISFNEQFF. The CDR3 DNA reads TGTGCCAGCAGTGAATCACGTATTAGCTTCAATGAGCAGTTCTTC.

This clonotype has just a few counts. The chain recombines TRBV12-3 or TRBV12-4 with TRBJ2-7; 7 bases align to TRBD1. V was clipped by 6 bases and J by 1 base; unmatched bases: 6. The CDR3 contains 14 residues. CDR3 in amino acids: CASSRGDRSYEQYF. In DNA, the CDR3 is TGTGCCAGCAGCCGTGGGGACAGATCCTACGAGCAGTACTTC.

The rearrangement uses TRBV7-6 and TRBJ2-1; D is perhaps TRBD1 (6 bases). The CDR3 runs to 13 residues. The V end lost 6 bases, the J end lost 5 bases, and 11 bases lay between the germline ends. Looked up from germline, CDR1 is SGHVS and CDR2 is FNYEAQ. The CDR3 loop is CASSFRDNNEQFF. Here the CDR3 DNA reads TGTGCCAGCAGTTTCCGGGACAACAATGAGCAGTTCTTC.

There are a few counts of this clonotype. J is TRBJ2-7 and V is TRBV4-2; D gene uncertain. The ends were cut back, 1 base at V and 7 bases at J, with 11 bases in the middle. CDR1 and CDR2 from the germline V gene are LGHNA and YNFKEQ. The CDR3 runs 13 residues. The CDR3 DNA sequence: TGTGCCAGCAGCCAAGTTGGGATGGGGGAGCAGTACTTC. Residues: CASSQVGMGEQYF.

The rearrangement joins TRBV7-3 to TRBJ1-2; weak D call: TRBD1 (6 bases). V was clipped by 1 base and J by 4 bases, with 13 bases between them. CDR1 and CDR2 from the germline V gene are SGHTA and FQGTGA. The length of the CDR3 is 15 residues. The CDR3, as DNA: TGTGCCAGCAGCTTAATCGGGGGGCTAACCTATGGCTACACCTTC. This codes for CASSLIGGLTYGYTF.

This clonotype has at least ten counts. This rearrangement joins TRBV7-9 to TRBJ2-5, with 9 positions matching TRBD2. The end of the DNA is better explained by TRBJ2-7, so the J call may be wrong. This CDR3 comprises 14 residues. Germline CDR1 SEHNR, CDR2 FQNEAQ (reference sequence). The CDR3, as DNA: TGTGCCAGCAGCTTAGGGGGACTAGCAACCGAGCAGTACTTC. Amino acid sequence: CASSLGGLATEQYF.

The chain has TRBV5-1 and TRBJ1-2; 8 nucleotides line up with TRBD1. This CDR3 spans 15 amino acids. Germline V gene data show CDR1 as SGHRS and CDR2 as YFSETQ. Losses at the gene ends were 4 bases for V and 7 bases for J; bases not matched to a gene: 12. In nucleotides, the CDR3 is TGCGCCAGCAGCGCACAGGGGGGTATAGGGCTTGGCTACACCTTC. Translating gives CASSAQGGIGLGYTF.

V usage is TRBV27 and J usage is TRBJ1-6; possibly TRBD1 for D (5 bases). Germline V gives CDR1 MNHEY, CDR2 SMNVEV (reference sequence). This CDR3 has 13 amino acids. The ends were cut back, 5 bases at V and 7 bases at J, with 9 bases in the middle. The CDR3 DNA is TGTGCCAGCAGTATGACAGTCAATTCACCCCTCCACTTT. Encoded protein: CASSMTVNSPLHF.

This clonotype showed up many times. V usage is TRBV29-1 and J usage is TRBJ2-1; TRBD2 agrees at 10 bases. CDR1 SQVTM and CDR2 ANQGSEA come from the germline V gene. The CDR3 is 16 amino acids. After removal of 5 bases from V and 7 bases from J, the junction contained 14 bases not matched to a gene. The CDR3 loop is CSVLGLVAGGPNEQFF. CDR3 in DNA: TGCAGCGTTTTGGGGCTGGTAGCGGGGGGTCCGAATGAGCAGTTCTTC.